A selection of T cell receptor beta chains follows, all from one sample in a study of T cells in Graves' hyperthyroidism and ophthalmopathy. TCRdb re-called the multiplex PCR reads through MiXCR, storing one row per CDR3 protein. In the table there are 550,000 to 700,000 distinct CDR3 sequences, 46% of which are singletons. Input material: peripheral blood or thyroid tissue (not recorded which). The source of these receptors is an adult woman with Graves' disease, either hyperthyroidism or ophthalmopathy (not recorded which). Both conserved end residues are part of each CDR3. Fields, in order: D gene, V gene, clone size, J gene, CDR3 DNA, CDR3 protein. D genes are given only for firm matches. Size tells how often a clone was seen (once, few, many) or the class of an expanded clone, and some rows leave it out.

-	TRBV7-9	many	TRBJ1-2	TGTGCCAGCAGCTCTTGGGTTTGGGATGGCTATGGCTACACCTTC	CASSSWVWDGYGYTF
TRBD2	TRBV7-2	few	TRBJ2-7	TGTGCCAGCAGCTTACAAAGCGGGAGGGCGAACGAGCAGTACTTC	CASSLQSGRANEQYF
TRBD1	TRBV5-1	many	TRBJ1-4	TGCGCCAGCAGCTTGGCCTGGGGGACAGGGAATCGAAAACTGTTTTTT	CASSLAWGTGNRKLFF
-	TRBV5-1	-	TRBJ1-3	TGCGCCAGCAGCTCAAACGACGGGATCTCTGGAAACACCATATATTTT	CASSSNDGISGNTIYF
-	TRBV2	-	TRBJ1-4	-	CACSASRADNEKLFF
TRBD2	TRBV5-1	many	TRBJ2-7	TGCGCCAGCAGCTTGGTTAGCGGGAGAATCGAGCAGTACTTC	CASSLVSGRIEQYF
-	TRBV29-1	-	TRBJ2-7	TGCAGCGTTGACGTGGCATTCGAGCAGTACTTC	CSVDVAFEQYF
TRBD2	TRBV11-2	many	TRBJ2-5	TGTGCCAGCAGCTTATCTTGGACTAGCGGGATGGAGACCCAGTACTTC	CASSLSWTSGMETQYF
TRBD2	TRBV18	few	TRBJ2-5	TGTGCCAGCTCACCACCGGCTAGCGGGGGGTACCAAGAGACCCAGTACTTC	CASSPPASGGYQETQYF
TRBD2	TRBV9	few	TRBJ2-1	TGTGCCAGCAGCGAAACCGGGACTAGAGGTGGCAATGAGCAGTTCTTC	CASSETGTRGGNEQFF
TRBD2	TRBV12-3/TRBV12-4	many	TRBJ2-7	TGTGCCAGCAGTTTCGGCGGGAGTCTAAACGAGCAGTACTTC	CASSFGGSLNEQYF
TRBD1	TRBV2	-	TRBJ1-5	TGTGCCAGCAGCACCTCAGGGGGCGTCTATCAGCCCCAGCATTTT	CASSTSGGVYQPQHF
-	TRBV30	few	TRBJ1-5	TGTGCCTGGAGTGTTTACCCTGAGTCCCAGCATTTT	CAWSVYPESQHF
-	TRBV6-4	many	TRBJ1-6	TGTGCCAGCGAGTCAAGTTTCAGTGCCCTCCACTTT	CASESSFSALHF
TRBD2	TRBV10-3	-	TRBJ2-5	TGTGCCATCGGGGCGGGAGGGTCCTTTGAGACCCAGTACTTC	CAIGAGGSFETQYF
-	TRBV5-1	many	TRBJ2-7	TGCGCCAGCAGGTTCACAGGCGAGCAGTACTTC	CASRFTGEQYF
TRBD1	TRBV12-3/TRBV12-4	-	TRBJ2-7	TGTGCCAGCAGTTGGCCGGGACAGGGAAACGAGCAGTACTTC	CASSWPGQGNEQYF
-	TRBV2	-	TRBJ2-7	TGTGCCAGCAAGGGGGAGTACGAGCAGTACTTC	CASKGEYEQYF
-	TRBV20-1	-	TRBJ1-2	TGCAGTGCTAAGGCGGGGGCCTATGGCTACACCTTC	CSAKAGAYGYTF
TRBD1	TRBV29-1	-	TRBJ1-1	TGCAGCGTTGAAGACCTGGACAGGGATTGGGACACTGAAGCTTTCTTT	CSVEDLDRDWDTEAFF
-	TRBV7-8	-	TRBJ2-6	TGTGCCATCAGTTCTGGGGCCAACGTCCTGACTTTC	CAISSGANVLTF
TRBD1	TRBV29-1	few	TRBJ1-2	TGCAGCGGTGGGACAGGGCAGATGGGAGGCTACACCTTC	CSGGTGQMGGYTF
TRBD2	TRBV9	-	TRBJ2-6	TGTGCCAGCAGCGCCCTAGCGGGTCGGACCAACGTCCTGACTTTC	CASSALAGRTNVLTF
-	TRBV7-2	-	TRBJ1-5	TGTGCCAGCGGTCAATCTTGGGACCAGCCCCAGCATTTT	CASGQSWDQPQHF
-	TRBV7-2	many	TRBJ1-2	TGTGCCAGCAGCTCTCGGTCTCGCTATGGCTACACCTTC	CASSSRSRYGYTF
TRBD2	TRBV20-1	many	TRBJ2-5	TGCAGTGCGACCCGGCCGAGCGGGAGTGCGGAGACCCAGTACTTC	CSATRPSGSAETQYF
TRBD2	TRBV4-1	many	TRBJ2-7	TGCGCCAGCAGCCGAACCATTGTAGCGGGAGGCCTCTACGAGCAGTACTTC	CASSRTIVAGGLYEQYF
-	TRBV9	-	TRBJ2-5	TGTGCCAGCAGCCAAGTAGATGAGACCCAGTACTTC	CASSQVDETQYF
-	TRBV27	few	TRBJ1-2	TGTGCCAGCAAATTAAGGTCCCTTAACTATGGCTACACCTTC	CASKLRSLNYGYTF
-	TRBV10-3	-	TRBJ1-1	TGTGCCATCAGTGAGACTGGCCTGGGATCTGGAAACACTGAAGCTTTCTTT	CAISETGLGSGNTEAFF
-	TRBV4-2	many	TRBJ1-3	TGTGCCAGCAGCCAAGATCCGGAGGAATACTACTCTGGAAACACCATATATTTT	CASSQDPEEYYSGNTIYF
-	TRBV7-2	many	TRBJ2-7	TGTGCCAGCAGAAAAGCCTACGAGCAGTACTTC	CASRKAYEQYF
-	TRBV9	many	TRBJ2-2	TGTGCCAGCAGCGTAGCGGGGTATGTTACCGGGGAGCTGTTTTTT	CASSVAGYVTGELFF
TRBD2	TRBV20-1	-	TRBJ2-1	TGCAGTGTAAAGCGGGATCTTGACAATGAGCAGTTCTTC	CSVKRDLDNEQFF
TRBD1	TRBV6-5	few	TRBJ2-2	TGTGCCAGCATCGGACAGGGGAACACCGGGGAGCTGTTTTTT	CASIGQGNTGELFF
TRBD1	TRBV2	-	TRBJ2-5	TGTGCCAGTACAGGGGTAGGCTTTCAAGAGACCCAGTACTTC	CASTGVGFQETQYF
-	TRBV11-2	-	TRBJ1-1	TGTGCCAGCAGCTTTCTCCGGGGTCTGAACACTGAAGCTTTCTTT	CASSFLRGLNTEAFF
-	TRBV20-1	-	TRBJ1-1	TGCAGTGGAAGGGGCGGGAACACTGAAGCTTTCTTT	CSGRGGNTEAFF
-	TRBV11-2	many	TRBJ2-7	TGTGCCAGCAGCTTGCGCGGGTATTTATCCTACGAGCAGTACTTC	CASSLRGYLSYEQYF
TRBD2	TRBV7-2	-	TRBJ2-2	TGTGCCAGCAGCCCTAGGTTACTAGCGGGAGAGGCCGGGGAGCTGTTTTTT	CASSPRLLAGEAGELFF
-	TRBV30	few	TRBJ1-6	TGTGCCTGGATGGTGGGGGCAGGTAATTCACCCCTCCACTTT	CAWMVGAGNSPLHF
-	TRBV25-1	-	TRBJ1-1	TGTGACAGGCCAAACACTGAAGCTTTCTTT	CDRPNTEAFF
-	TRBV5-5	-	TRBJ1-4	TGTGCCAGCAGCACCGGGACTAGCGGGCTGAATGAAAAACTGTTTTTT	CASSTGTSGLNEKLFF